This T cell receptor (beta chain) stems from a study of T cell responses to AZD1222 COVID-19 vaccine. Study-wide findings and caveats: Only after the peak T cell response were repertoires sampled. Following two doses of AZD1222, Spike-specific TCR breadth and depth rose. The reported proportion of spike-specific TCRs targeting unmutated variant regions was nearly half.

The assay was immunoSEQ multiplex PCR, and TCRdb's table has in-frame clones only and misses some. The table records about 85,000 clones, around 85% of them present only once. Germline lookup yields CDR1 SGHVS and CDR2 FQNEAQ. Trimming shortened V by 5 bases and J by 5 bases, and 13 bases separated the two germline ends. The CDR3 runs 14 residues. In regard to this clone: Its matching antigen is unknown.

This specimen was peripheral blood, taken on day 0 of AZD1222 vaccination. The TCR sequence derives from an adult in good health. The V and J genes are TRBV7-8 and TRBJ2-4, with D uncertain. CDR3 residues: CASSLGPSQNIQYF. The CDR3 nucleotides read TGTGCCAGCAGCCTAGGGCCGTCCCAAAACATTCAGTACTTC.